The 4 T cell receptor beta chains in this list originate from one sample, sequenced in a study of cytomegalovirus exposure and HLA in healthy donors. In the PCR, 60 Vbeta and 13 Jbeta primers were used. Some clones are missing from TCRdb's copy, which holds only in-frame ones; the method was immunoSEQ multiplex PCR. The sample shows about 140,000 clones, 60% to 85% of them seen only once. Sequencing was carried out using PBMCs. These receptor sequences come from a man in his forties or fifties in good health and CMV-seronegative.

V gene TRBV28 combines with J gene TRBJ2-3; a possible D gene is TRBD2 (6 bases). The CDR3 extends over 17 amino acids. Per the germline V gene, CDR1 is MDHEN and CDR2 is SYDVKM. Trimming cost V 3 bases and J 1 base, with 17 bases left between them. The CDR3 loop reads CASSLFPPGGGTDTQYF. Written as DNA, the CDR3 is TGTGCCAGCAGTTTGTTCCCTCCTGGAGGGGGCACAGATACGCAGTATTTT.

This chain joins TRBV7-6 and TRBJ2-5; 9 bases align to TRBD2. The V segment lost 1 base and the J segment 9 bases; nucleotides outside the gene matches: 3. Per germline, CDR1 SGHVS and CDR2 FNYEAQ. The CDR3 is 13 residues long. CDR3 DNA sequence: TGTGCCAGCAGCTTAGGGGCGGGGGGGGCCCAGTACTTC. Amino acid sequence: CASSLGAGGAQYF.

The chain is built from TRBV28 and TRBJ2-7, with D uncertain. V was cut by 7 bases and J by 4 bases, with 17 bases left in between. The germline V gene has CDR1 MDHEN and CDR2 SYDVKM. This CDR3 is 14 amino acids long. For the CDR3, the DNA is TGTGCCAGCACCATGGGCCAGGTGACGTACGAGCAGTACTTC. It codes for CASTMGQVTYEQYF. Filled out from reference TRBV28 and TRBJ2-7, the complete variable domain reads DVKVTQSSRYLVKRTGEKVFLECVQDMDHENMFWYRQDPGLGLRLIYFSYDVKMKEKGDIPEGYSVSREKKERFSLILESASTNQTSMYLCASTMGQVTYEQYFGPGTRLTVT.

The chain recombines TRBV4-1 with TRBJ1-1; D not resolved. Germline CDR1 is MGHRA and CDR2 is YSYEKL. This CDR3 has 15 residues. The V and J ends lost 1 base and 1 base respectively, with 10 bases between them. CDR3 loop: CASSQVHTENTEAFF. Here the CDR3 DNA reads TGCGCCAGCAGCCAAGTGCATACAGAGAACACTGAAGCTTTCTTT.